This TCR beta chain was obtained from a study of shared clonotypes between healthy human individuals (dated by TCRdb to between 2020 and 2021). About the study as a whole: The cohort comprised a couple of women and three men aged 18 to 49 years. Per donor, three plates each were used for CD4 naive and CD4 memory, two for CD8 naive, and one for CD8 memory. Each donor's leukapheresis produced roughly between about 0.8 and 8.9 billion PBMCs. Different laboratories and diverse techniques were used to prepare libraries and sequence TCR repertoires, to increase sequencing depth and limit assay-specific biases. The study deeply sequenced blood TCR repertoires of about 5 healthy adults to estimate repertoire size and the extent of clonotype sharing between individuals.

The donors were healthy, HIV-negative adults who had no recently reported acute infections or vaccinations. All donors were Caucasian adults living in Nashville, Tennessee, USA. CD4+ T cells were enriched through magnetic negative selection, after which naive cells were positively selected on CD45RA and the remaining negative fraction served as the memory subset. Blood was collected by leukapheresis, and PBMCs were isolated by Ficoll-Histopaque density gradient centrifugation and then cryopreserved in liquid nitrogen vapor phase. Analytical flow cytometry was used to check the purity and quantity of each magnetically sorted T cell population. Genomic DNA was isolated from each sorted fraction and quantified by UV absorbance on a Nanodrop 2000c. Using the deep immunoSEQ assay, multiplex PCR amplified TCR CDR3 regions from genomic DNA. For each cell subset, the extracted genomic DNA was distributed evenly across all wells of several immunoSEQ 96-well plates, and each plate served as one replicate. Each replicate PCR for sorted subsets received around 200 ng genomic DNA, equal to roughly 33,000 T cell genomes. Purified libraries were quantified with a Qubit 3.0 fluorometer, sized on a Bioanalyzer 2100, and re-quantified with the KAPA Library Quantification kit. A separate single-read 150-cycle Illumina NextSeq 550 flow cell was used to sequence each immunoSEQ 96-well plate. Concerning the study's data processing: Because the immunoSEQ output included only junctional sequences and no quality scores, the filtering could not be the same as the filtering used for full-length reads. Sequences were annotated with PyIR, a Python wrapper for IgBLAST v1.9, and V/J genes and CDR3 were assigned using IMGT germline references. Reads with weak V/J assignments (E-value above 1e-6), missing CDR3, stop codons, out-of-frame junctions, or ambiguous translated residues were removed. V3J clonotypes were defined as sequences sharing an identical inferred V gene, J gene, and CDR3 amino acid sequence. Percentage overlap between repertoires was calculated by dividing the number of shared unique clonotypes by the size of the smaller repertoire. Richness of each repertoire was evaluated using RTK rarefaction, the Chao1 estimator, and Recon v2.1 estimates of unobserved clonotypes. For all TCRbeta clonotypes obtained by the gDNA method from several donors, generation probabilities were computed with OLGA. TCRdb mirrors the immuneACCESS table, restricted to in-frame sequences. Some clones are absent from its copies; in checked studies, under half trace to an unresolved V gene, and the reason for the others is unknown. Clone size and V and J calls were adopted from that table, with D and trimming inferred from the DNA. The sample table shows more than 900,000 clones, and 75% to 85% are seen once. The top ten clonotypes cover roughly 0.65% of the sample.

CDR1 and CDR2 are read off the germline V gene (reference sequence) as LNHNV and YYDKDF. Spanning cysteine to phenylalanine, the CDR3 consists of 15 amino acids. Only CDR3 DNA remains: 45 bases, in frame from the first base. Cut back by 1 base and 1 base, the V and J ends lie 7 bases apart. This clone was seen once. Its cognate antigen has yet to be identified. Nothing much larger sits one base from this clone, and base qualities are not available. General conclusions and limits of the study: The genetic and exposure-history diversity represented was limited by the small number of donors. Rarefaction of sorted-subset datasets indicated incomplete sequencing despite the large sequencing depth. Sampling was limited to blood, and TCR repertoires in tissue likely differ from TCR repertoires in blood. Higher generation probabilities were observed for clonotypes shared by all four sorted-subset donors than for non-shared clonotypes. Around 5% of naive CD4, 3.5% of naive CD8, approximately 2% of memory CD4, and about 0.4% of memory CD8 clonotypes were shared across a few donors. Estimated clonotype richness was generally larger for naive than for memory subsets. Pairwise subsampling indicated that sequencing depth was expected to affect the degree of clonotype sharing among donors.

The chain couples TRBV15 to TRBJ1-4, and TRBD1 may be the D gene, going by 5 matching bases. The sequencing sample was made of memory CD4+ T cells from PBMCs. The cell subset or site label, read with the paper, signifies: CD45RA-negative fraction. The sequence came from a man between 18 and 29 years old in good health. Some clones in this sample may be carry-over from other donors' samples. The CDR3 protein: CATSRAQGTNEKLFF. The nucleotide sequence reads TGTGCCACCAGCAGAGCTCAGGGAACTAATGAAAAACTGTTTTTT.